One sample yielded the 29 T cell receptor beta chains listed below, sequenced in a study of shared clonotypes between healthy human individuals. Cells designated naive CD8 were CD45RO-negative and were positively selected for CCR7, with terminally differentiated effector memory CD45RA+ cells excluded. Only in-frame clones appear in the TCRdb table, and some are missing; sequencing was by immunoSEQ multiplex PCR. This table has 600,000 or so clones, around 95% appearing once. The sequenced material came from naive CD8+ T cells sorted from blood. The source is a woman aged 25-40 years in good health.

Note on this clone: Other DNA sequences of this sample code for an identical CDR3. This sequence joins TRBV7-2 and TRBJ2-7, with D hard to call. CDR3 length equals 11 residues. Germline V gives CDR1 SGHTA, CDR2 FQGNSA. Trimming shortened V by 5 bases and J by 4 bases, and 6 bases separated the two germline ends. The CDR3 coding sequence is TGTGCCAGCAGCGGATCATACGAGCAGTACTTC. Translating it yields CASSGSYEQYF.

The CDR3 reads CASNLDPGGIEQFF. The CDR3 coding sequence is TGTGCCAGCAACCTCGACCCAGGGGGCATTGAGCAGTTCTTC. This rearrangement joins TRBV5-5 to TRBJ2-1, with TRBD1 matching over 8 bases. Looked up from germline, CDR1 is SGHKS and CDR2 is YYEKEE (reference sequence). There are 14 residues in the CDR3. V lost 6 bases and J lost 9; bases outside the gene matches: 11. Filled out from reference TRBV5-5 and TRBJ2-1, the complete variable domain reads DAGVTQSPTHLIKTRGQQVTLRCSPISGHKSVSWYQQVLGQGPQFIFQYYEKEERGRGNFPDRFSARQFPNYSSELNVNALLLGDSALYLCASNLDPGGIEQFFGPGTRLTVL.

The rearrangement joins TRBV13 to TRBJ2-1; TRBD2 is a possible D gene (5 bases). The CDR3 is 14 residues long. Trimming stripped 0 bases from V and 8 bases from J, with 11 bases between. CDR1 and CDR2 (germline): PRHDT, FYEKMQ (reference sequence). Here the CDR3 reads CASSLGRGRHEQFF. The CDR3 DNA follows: TGTGCCAGCAGCTTAGGCCGAGGGAGACATGAGCAGTTCTTC.

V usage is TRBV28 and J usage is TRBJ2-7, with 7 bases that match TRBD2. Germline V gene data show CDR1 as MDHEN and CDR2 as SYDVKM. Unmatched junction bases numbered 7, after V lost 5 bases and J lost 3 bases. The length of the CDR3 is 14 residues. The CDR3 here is CASSASGGLYEQYF. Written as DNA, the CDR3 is TGTGCCAGCAGTGCTAGCGGCGGCCTCTACGAGCAGTACTTC.

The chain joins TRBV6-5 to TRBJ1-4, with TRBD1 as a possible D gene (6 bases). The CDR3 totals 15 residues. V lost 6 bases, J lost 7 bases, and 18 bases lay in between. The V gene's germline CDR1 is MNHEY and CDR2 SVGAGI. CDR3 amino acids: CASRGKHREVEKLFF. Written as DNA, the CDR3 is TGTGCCAGCAGAGGGAAGCACAGGGAGGTTGAAAAACTGTTTTTT.

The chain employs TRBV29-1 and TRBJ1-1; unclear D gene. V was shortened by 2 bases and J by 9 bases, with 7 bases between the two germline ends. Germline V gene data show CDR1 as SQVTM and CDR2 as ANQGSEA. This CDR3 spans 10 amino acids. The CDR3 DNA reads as TGCAGCGTTGAAATTACCCAAGCTTTCTTT. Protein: CSVEITQAFF.

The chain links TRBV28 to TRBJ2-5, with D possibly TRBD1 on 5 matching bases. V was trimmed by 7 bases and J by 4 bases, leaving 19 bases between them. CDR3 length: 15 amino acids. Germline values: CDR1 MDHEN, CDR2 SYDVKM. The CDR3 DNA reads TGTGCCAGCACCCTCCAAGGGGCAGAAGGAGAGACCCAGTACTTC. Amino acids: CASTLQGAEGETQYF.

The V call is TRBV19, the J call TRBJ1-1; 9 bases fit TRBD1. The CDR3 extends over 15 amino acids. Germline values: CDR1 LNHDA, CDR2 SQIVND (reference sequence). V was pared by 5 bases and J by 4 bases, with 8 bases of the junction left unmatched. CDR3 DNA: TGTGCCAGTAGTCCTCGGACAGGGGAGGCCACTGAAGCTTTCTTT. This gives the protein CASSPRTGEATEAFF. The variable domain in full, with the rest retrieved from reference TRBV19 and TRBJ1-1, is DGGITQSPKYLFRKEGQNVTLSCEQNLNHDAMYWYRQDPGQGLRLIYYSQIVNDFQKGDIAEGYSVSREKKESFPLTVTSAQKNPTAFYLCASSPRTGEATEAFFGQGTRLTVV.

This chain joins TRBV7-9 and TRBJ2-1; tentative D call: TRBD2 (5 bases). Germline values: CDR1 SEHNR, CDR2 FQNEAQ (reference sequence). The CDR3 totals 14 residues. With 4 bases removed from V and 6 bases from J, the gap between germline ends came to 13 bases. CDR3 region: CASSSQGSTNEQFF. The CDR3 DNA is TGTGCCAGCAGCTCTCAAGGGAGCACCAATGAGCAGTTCTTC.

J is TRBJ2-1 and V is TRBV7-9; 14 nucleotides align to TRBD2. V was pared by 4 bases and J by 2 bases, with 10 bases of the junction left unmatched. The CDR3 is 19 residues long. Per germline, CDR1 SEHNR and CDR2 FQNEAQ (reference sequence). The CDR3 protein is CASSSPGTSGSRAYNEQFF. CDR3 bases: TGTGCCAGCAGCTCACCCGGGACTAGCGGGAGTCGCGCCTACAATGAGCAGTTCTTC.

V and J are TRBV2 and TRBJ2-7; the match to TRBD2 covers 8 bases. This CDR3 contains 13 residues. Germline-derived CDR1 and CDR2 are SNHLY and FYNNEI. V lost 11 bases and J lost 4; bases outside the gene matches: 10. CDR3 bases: TGTGCCGCCCGATCGGCGGGAGGTTACGAGCAGTACTTC. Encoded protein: CAARSAGGYEQYF.

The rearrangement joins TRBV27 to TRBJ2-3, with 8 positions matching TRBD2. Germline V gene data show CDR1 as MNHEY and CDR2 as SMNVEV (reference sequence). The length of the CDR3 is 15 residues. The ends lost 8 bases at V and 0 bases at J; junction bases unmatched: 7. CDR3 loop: CASLLAGTSTDTQYF. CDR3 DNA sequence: TGTGCCAGCTTGTTAGCGGGAACTAGCACAGATACGCAGTATTTT.

The CDR3, as DNA: TGTGCCAGCAGCGTCAACCCCGGACCTCGCACAGATACGCAGTATTTT. Translating gives CASSVNPGPRTDTQYF. The rearrangement links TRBV9 to TRBJ2-3; no reliable D call. Germline V gene sequence: CDR1 SGDLS, CDR2 YYNGEE. This CDR3 is built from 16 residues. The ends were cut back, 2 bases at V and 1 base at J, with 14 bases in the middle.

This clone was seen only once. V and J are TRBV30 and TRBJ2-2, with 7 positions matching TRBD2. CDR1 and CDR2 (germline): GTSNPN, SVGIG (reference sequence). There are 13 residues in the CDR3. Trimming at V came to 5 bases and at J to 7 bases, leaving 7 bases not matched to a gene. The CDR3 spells CAWEGREDGELFF. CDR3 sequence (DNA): TGTGCCTGGGAGGGCCGGGAGGACGGGGAGCTGTTTTTT.

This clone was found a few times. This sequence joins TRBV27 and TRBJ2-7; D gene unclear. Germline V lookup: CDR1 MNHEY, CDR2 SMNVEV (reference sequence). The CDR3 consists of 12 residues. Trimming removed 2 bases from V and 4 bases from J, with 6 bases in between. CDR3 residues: CASSLMGYEQYF. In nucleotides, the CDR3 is TGTGCCAGCAGTTTAATGGGGTACGAGCAGTACTTC.

This CDR3 reads CASSSDRGLYGYTF. The CDR3, as DNA: TGTGCCAGCAGTTCGGACAGGGGGCTTTATGGCTACACCTTC. The genes are TRBV27 and TRBJ1-2, with 11 nucleotides matching TRBD1. With 4 bases clipped from V and 5 bases from J, the junction kept 3 bases outside the gene matches. Germline lookup yields CDR1 MNHEY and CDR2 SMNVEV (reference sequence). The CDR3 extends over 14 amino acids.

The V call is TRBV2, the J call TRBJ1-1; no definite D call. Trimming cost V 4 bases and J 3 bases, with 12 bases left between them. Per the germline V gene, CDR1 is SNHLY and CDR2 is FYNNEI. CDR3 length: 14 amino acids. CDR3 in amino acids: CASSVVRGYTEAFF. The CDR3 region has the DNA TGTGCCAGCAGTGTTGTGAGAGGGTACACTGAAGCTTTCTTT.

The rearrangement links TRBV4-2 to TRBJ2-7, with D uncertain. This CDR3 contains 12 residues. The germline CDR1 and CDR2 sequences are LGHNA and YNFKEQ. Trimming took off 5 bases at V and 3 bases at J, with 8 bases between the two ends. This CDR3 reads CASSLQNYEQYF. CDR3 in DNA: TGTGCCAGCAGCTTACAGAACTACGAGCAGTACTTC.

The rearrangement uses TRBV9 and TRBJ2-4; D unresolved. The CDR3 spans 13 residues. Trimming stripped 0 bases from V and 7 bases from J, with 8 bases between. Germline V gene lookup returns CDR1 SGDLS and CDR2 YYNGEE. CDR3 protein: CASSVDGSNIQYF. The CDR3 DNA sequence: TGTGCCAGCAGCGTAGACGGATCCAACATTCAGTACTTC.

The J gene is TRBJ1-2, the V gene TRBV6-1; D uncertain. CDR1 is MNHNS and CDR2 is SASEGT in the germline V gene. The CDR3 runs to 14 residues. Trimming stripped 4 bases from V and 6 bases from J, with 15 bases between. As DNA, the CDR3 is TGTGCCAGCAGTGGCCGATGGGTTTTAGATGGCTACACCTTC. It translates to CASSGRWVLDGYTF.

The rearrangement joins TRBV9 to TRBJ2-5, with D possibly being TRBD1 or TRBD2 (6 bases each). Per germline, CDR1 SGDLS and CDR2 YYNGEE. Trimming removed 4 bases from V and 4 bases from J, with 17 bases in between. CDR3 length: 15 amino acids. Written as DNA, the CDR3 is TGTGCCAGCAGCCACAGTTGGGGGGCTGCAGAGACCCAGTACTTC. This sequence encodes CASSHSWGAAETQYF.

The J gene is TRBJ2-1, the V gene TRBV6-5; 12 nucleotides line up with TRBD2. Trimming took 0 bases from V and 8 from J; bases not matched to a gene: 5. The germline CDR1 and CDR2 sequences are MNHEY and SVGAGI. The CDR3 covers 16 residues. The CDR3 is CASSYSPSGREYEQFF. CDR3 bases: TGTGCCAGCAGTTACTCCCCTAGCGGGAGGGAATATGAGCAGTTCTTC.

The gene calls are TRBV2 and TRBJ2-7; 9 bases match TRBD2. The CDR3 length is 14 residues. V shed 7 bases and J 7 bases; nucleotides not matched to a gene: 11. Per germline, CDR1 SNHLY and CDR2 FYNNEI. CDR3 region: CASKVASGAWEQYF. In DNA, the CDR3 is TGTGCCAGCAAGGTCGCTAGCGGGGCCTGGGAGCAGTACTTC.

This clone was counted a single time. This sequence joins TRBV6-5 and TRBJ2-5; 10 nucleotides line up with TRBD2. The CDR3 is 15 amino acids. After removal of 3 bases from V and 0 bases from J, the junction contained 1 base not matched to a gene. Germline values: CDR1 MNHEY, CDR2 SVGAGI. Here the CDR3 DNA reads TGTGCCAGCAGTTATCTAGCGGGGGACCAAGAGACCCAGTACTTC. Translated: CASSYLAGDQETQYF.

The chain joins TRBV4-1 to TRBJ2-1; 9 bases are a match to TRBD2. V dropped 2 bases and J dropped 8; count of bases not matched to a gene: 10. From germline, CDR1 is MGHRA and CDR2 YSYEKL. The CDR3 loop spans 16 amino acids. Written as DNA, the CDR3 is TGCGCCAGCAGCCAAAGGTCGGCTAGCGGGATCTATGAGCAGTTCTTC. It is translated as CASSQRSASGIYEQFF.

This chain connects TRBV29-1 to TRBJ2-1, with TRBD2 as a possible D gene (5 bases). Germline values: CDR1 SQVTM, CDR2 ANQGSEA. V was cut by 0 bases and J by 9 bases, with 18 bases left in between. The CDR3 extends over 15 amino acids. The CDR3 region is CSVEDFGVLGGEQFF. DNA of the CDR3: TGCAGCGTTGAAGATTTCGGGGTCTTGGGTGGTGAGCAGTTCTTC.

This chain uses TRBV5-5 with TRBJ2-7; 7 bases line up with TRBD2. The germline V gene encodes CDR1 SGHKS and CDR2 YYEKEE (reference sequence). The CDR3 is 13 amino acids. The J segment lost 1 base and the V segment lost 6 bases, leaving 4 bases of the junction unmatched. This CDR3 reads CASITGGSYEQYF. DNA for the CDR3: TGTGCCAGCATCACGGGGGGATCCTACGAGCAGTACTTC. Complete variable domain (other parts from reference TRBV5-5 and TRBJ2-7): DAGVTQSPTHLIKTRGQQVTLRCSPISGHKSVSWYQQVLGQGPQFIFQYYEKEERGRGNFPDRFSARQFPNYSSELNVNALLLGDSALYLCASITGGSYEQYFGPGTRLTVT.

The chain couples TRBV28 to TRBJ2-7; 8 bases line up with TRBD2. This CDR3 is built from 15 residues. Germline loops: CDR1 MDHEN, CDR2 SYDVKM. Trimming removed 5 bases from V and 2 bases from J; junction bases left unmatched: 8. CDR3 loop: CASSPTSGATYEQYF. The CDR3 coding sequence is TGTGCCAGCAGTCCTACTAGCGGAGCTACCTACGAGCAGTACTTC.

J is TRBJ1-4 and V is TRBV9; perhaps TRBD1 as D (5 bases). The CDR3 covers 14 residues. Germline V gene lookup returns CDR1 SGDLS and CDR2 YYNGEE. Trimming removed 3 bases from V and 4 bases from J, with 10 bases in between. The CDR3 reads CASSAREGNEKLFF. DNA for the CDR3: TGTGCCAGCAGCGCCAGGGAGGGTAATGAAAAACTGTTTTTT.